These 20 T cell receptor beta chains were all obtained from the same sample, sequenced in a study of siplizumab effects on memory and regulatory T cells. Sequenced by immunoSEQ multiplex PCR; TCRdb stores in-frame clones only, minus some. Altogether over 85,000 clones are present, 94% being singletons, with the ten largest covering over 0.25%. Sequencing was carried out using non-Treg CD4+ T cells sorted from blood. The receptors derive from a human donor in good health.

The chain recombines TRBV2 with TRBJ1-2; 7 nucleotides line up with TRBD1. The CDR3 spans 14 residues. The ends lost 3 bases at V and 7 bases at J; junction bases unmatched: 8. Germline loops: CDR1 SNHLY, CDR2 FYNNEI. DNA for the CDR3: TGTGCCAGCAGTGAGGCACAGGGGAGGGGTGGCTACACCTTC. Protein: CASSEAQGRGGYTF. Supplemented by reference TRBV2 and TRBJ1-2, the full variable domain reads EPEVTQTPSHQVTQMGQEVILRCVPISNHLYFYWYRQILGQKVEFLVSFYNNEISEKSEIFDDQFSVERPDGSNFTLKIRSTKLEDSAMYFCASSEAQGRGGYTFGSGTRLTVV.

On this clone itself: The limits of the CDR3 on the DNA are not certain, so only TCRdb's listed CDR3 is given. The gene calls are TRBV19 and TRBJ2-1; no check of the table's D call, TRBD1, against the DNA was made. Germline values: CDR1 LNHDA, CDR2 SQIVND (reference sequence). The CDR3 is 22 residues long, counting both termini. CDR3 sequence reads: CASRPHRGRGTMSSSSDNEQFF.

The chain couples TRBV6-1 to TRBJ1-5; D is unclear. Germline assignment: CDR1 MNHNS and CDR2 SASEGT. The CDR3 has 14 residues. V lost 2 bases, J lost 4 bases, and 9 bases lay in between. The CDR3 region is CASSESNRNQPQHF. The DNA for the CDR3 is TGTGCCAGCAGTGAATCTAATCGGAATCAGCCCCAGCATTTT.

This chain joins TRBV5-4 and TRBJ2-5, with 8 bases matching TRBD2. The CDR3 runs 16 residues. Trimming cost V 6 bases and J 4 bases; bases outside gene matches: 14. Per the germline V gene, CDR1 is SGHNT and CDR2 is YYREEE (reference sequence). The CDR3 coding sequence is TGTGCCAGCACCCCACGTCCTCGGGGGGGCCCAGAGACCCAGTACTTC. Its protein is CASTPRPRGGPETQYF.

The rearrangement joins TRBV7-2 to TRBJ2-5; 8 bases are a match to TRBD2. This CDR3 has 15 residues. The V and J ends lost 5 bases and 5 bases, in that order; junction bases with no gene match: 10. CDR1 and CDR2 from the germline V gene are SGHTA and FQGNSA. For the CDR3, the DNA is TGTGCCAGCAGCCTATCACGGGGGGGGCTGGAGACCCAGTACTTC. It codes for CASSLSRGGLETQYF.

The V and J genes are TRBV4-3 and TRBJ2-3, with TRBD2 identical over 9 bases. V dropped 3 bases and J dropped 5; count of bases not matched to a gene: 9. Germline-derived CDR1 and CDR2 are LGHNA and YSLEER. The CDR3 consists of 16 residues. This CDR3 reads CASSQSRGGQKDTQYF. The CDR3 DNA sequence: TGCGCCAGCAGCCAGTCGCGGGGGGGCCAAAAAGATACGCAGTATTTT.

The rearrangement uses TRBV30 and TRBJ1-2; no firm D call. The CDR3 has 10 residues. Trimming removed 8 bases from V and 2 bases from J, with 6 bases in between. Germline assignment: CDR1 GTSNPN and CDR2 SVGIG (reference sequence). CDR3 nucleotide sequence: TGTGCCCGGGGAAACTATGGCTACACCTTC. Translated, it gives CARGNYGYTF.

The V call is TRBV6-6, the J call TRBJ1-2; TRBD1 might be the D (6 bases). CDR1 MNHNY and CDR2 SVGAGI come from the germline V gene (reference sequence). Trimming took 7 bases from V and 8 from J, leaving 20 bases between them. This CDR3 spans 14 amino acids. CDR3 sequence (DNA): TGTGCCAGCATTTTACCGGGGGCCATTAGAGGCTACACCTTC. Amino acid sequence: CASILPGAIRGYTF.

A single count supports this clone. V usage is TRBV10-3 and J usage is TRBJ1-5, with a tentative D call TRBD1 (5 bases). Per germline, CDR1 ENHRY and CDR2 SYGVKD. The CDR3 loop spans 15 amino acids. V gave up 2 bases and J gave up 3 bases, with 11 bases separating them. In nucleotides, the CDR3 is TGTGCCATCAGTGAGAGGGGACCGAACAATCAGCCCCAGCATTTT. Encoded protein: CAISERGPNNQPQHF.

The V gene is TRBV2, the J gene TRBJ2-2, with 8 nucleotides matching TRBD2. CDR3 length: 17 residues. The germline V gene encodes CDR1 SNHLY and CDR2 FYNNEI. J lost 4 bases, V lost 4 bases, and 11 bases had no gene match. CDR3 region: CASSANPSGLGTGELFF. The CDR3 DNA is TGTGCCAGCAGTGCCAACCCTAGCGGGTTGGGCACCGGGGAGCTGTTTTTT.

This sequence joins TRBV10-3 and TRBJ2-7, with D possibly TRBD1 on 6 matching bases. Germline V gives CDR1 ENHRY, CDR2 SYGVKD. The CDR3 is 12 residues long. Trimming took 9 bases from V and 5 from J, leaving 14 bases between them. The CDR3 sequence: CAIKGVLHEQYF. DNA of the CDR3: TGTGCCATAAAGGGGGTGCTTCACGAGCAGTACTTC.

This clone was seen only once. V gene TRBV5-6 combines with J gene TRBJ2-2, with unresolved D. The CDR3 consists of 16 residues. The V and J ends lost 1 base and 4 bases respectively, with 14 bases between them. The V gene's germline CDR1 is SGHDT and CDR2 YYEEEE. This CDR3 reads CASSLFSRRFTGELFF. As DNA, the CDR3 is TGTGCCAGCAGCTTGTTTTCGCGGCGGTTCACCGGGGAGCTGTTTTTT.

The CDR3, as DNA: TGTGCCAGCAGCTTACTAGCGGGAGGGTCGGATGAGCAGTTCTTC. It codes for CASSLLAGGSDEQFF. V usage is TRBV7-8 and J usage is TRBJ2-1; 12 bases are a match to TRBD2. V was clipped by 2 bases and J by 8 bases; unmatched bases: 4. The CDR3 sequence is 15 residues long. Germline assignment: CDR1 SGHVS and CDR2 FQNEAQ.

The J gene is TRBJ2-2, the V gene TRBV7-3; TRBD2 matches at 10 bases. The length of the CDR3 is 17 residues. Losses at the gene ends were 5 bases for V and 3 bases for J; bases not matched to a gene: 9. Germline V lookup: CDR1 SGHTA, CDR2 FQGTGA. Here the CDR3 DNA reads TGTGCCAGCAGCATAGGGGCTAGCGGGAGCTACACCGGGGAGCTGTTTTTT. This sequence encodes CASSIGASGSYTGELFF.

For this clone: This CDR3 is also generated by other DNA sequences in the sample. V is TRBV30 and J is TRBJ2-5, with D unresolved. Per germline, CDR1 GTSNPN and CDR2 SVGIG (reference sequence). Trimming shortened V by 0 bases and J by 5 bases, and 4 bases separated the two germline ends. This CDR3 spans 11 amino acids. As DNA, the CDR3 is TGTGCCTGGAGTGTTCGGGAGACCCAGTACTTC. This sequence encodes CAWSVRETQYF. The whole variable domain, remainder taken from reference TRBV30 and TRBJ2-5, is SQTIHQWPATLVQPVGSPLSLECTVEGTSNPNLYWYRQAAGRGLQLLFYSVGIGQISSEVPQNLSASRPQDRQFILSSKKLLLSDSGFYLCAWSVRETQYFGPGTRLLVL.

The chain couples TRBV19 to TRBJ2-6; a weak D match, TRBD2 (6 bases). Deletions cut 5 bases from V and 2 bases from J, with 10 bases between. There are 15 residues in the CDR3. Looked up from germline, CDR1 is LNHDA and CDR2 is SQIVND (reference sequence). In nucleotides, the CDR3 is TGTGCCAGTAGTCCTACTAGCACTGGGGCCAACGTCCTGACTTTC. Translating it yields CASSPTSTGANVLTF. Full variable domain (missing parts from reference TRBV19 and TRBJ2-6): DGGITQSPKYLFRKEGQNVTLSCEQNLNHDAMYWYRQDPGQGLRLIYYSQIVNDFQKGDIAEGYSVSREKKESFPLTVTSAQKNPTAFYLCASSPTSTGANVLTFGAGSRLTVL.

This clone was found once. CDR3 loop: CASSQEPVLGNQPQHF. The CDR3 bases are TGCGCCAGCAGCCAAGAGCCGGTTCTGGGGAATCAGCCCCAGCATTTT. This rearrangement joins TRBV4-1 to TRBJ1-5; D not resolved. The ends were cut back, 0 bases at V and 4 bases at J, with 13 bases in the middle. Germline values: CDR1 MGHRA, CDR2 YSYEKL. CDR3 length: 16 residues.

The chain carries TRBV4-1 and TRBJ2-5; 12 bases match TRBD1. The J segment lost 4 bases and the V segment lost 3 bases, leaving 3 bases of the junction unmatched. This CDR3 region has 15 residues. Germline V gene data show CDR1 as MGHRA and CDR2 as YSYEKL. The CDR3 DNA reads as TGCGCCAGCAGCCAGCCGGGACAGGGGGCAGAGACCCAGTACTTC. Its protein product is CASSQPGQGAETQYF.

The genes are TRBV28 and TRBJ2-3; D remains ambiguous. CDR3 length: 15 amino acids. Per the germline V gene, CDR1 is MDHEN and CDR2 is SYDVKM. With 6 bases removed from V and 2 bases from J, the gap between germline ends came to 15 bases. This CDR3 is CASSGTSHPTDTQYF. The CDR3 DNA reads TGTGCCAGCAGCGGTACGAGTCATCCCACAGATACGCAGTATTTT. Together with reference TRBV28 and TRBJ2-3, the CDR3 gives the full variable domain: DVKVTQSSRYLVKRTGEKVFLECVQDMDHENMFWYRQDPGLGLRLIYFSYDVKMKEKGDIPEGYSVSREKKERFSLILESASTNQTSMYLCASSGTSHPTDTQYFGPGTRLTVL.

This chain joins TRBV6-5 and TRBJ1-6; D is perhaps TRBD1 (5 bases). This CDR3 is 16 amino acids long. Germline CDR1 and CDR2: MNHEY and SVGAGI. V lost 0 bases to trimming and J lost 5 bases, with 11 bases between them. The CDR3 loop is CASSYSGRAHNSPLHF. The CDR3 DNA is TGTGCCAGCAGTTACTCGGGCAGGGCCCATAATTCACCCCTCCACTTT.